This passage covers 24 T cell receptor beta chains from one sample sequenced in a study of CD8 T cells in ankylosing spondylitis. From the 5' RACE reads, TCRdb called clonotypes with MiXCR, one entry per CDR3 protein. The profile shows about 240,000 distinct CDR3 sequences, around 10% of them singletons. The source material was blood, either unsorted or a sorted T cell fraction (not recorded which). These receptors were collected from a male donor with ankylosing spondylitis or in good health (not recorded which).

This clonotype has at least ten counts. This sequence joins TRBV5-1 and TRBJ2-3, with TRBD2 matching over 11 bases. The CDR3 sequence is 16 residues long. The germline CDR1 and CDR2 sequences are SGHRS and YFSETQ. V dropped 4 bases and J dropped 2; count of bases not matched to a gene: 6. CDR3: CASSIGLAGSTDTQYF. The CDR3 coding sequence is TGCGCCAGCAGCATCGGACTAGCGGGCTCCACAGATACGCAGTATTTT.

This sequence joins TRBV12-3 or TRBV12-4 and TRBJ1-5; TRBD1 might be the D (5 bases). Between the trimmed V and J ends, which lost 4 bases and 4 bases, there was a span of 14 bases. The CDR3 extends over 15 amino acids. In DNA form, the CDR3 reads TGTGCCAGCAGTTGGGGGGGAAATGGGAATCAGCCCCAGCATTTT. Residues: CASSWGGNGNQPQHF.

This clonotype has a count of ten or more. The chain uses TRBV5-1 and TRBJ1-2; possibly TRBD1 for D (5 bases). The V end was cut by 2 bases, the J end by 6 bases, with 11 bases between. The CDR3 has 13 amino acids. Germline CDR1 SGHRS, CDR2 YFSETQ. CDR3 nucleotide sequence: TGCGCCAGCAGCTTTGGCGGGGCGGATGGCTACACCTTC. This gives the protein CASSFGGADGYTF.

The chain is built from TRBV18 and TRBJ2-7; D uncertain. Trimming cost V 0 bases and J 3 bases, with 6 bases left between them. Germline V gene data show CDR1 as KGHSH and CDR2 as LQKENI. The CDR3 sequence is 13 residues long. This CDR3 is CASSPPGFYEQYF. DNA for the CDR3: TGTGCCAGCTCACCACCGGGTTTCTACGAGCAGTACTTC.

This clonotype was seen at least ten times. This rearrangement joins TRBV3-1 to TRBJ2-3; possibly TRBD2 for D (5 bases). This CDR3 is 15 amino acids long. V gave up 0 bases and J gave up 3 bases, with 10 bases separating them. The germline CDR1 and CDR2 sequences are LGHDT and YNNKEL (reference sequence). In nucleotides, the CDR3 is TGTGCCAGCAGCCAAGACGTAGCGACAACAGATACGCAGTATTTT. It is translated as CASSQDVATTDTQYF.

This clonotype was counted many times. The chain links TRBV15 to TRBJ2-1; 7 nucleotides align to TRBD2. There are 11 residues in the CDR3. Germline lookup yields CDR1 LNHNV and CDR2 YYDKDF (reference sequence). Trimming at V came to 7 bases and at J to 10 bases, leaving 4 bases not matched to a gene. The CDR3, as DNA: TGTGCCACCACAAGGGAGGGCGAGCAGTTCTTC. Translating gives CATTREGEQFF.

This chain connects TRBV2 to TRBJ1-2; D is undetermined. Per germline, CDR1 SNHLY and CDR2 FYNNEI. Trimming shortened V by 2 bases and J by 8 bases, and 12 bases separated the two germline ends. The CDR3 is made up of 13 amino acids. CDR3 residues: CASSETGFMGYTF. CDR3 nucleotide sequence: TGTGCCAGCAGTGAAACGGGATTTATGGGCTACACCTTC.

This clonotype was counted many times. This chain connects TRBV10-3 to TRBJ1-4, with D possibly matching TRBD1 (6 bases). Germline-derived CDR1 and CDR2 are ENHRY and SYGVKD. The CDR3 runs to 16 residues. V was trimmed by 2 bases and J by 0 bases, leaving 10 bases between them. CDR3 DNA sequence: TGTGCCATCAGTGAGACCTGGACAGCAACTAATGAAAAACTGTTTTTT. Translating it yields CAISETWTATNEKLFF.

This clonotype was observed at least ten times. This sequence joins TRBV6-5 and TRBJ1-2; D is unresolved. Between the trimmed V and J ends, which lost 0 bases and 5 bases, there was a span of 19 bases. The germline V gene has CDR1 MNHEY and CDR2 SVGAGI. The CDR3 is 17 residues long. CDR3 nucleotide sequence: TGTGCCAGCAGTTACTCAGGAAACGGTGGGCAATTGTATGGCTACACCTTC. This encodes CASSYSGNGGQLYGYTF.

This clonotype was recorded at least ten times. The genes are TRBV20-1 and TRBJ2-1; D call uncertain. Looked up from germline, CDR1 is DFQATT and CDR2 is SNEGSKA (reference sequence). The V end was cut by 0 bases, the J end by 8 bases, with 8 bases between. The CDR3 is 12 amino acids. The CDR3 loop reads CSARDSRDEQFF. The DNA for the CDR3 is TGCAGTGCTAGAGATTCGCGCGATGAGCAGTTCTTC.

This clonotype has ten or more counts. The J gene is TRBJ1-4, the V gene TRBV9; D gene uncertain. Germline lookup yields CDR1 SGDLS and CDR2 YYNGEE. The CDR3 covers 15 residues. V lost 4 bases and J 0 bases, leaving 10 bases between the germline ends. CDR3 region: CASSPSGATNEKLFF. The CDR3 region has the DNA TGTGCCAGCAGCCCTTCTGGTGCAACTAATGAAAAACTGTTTTTT.

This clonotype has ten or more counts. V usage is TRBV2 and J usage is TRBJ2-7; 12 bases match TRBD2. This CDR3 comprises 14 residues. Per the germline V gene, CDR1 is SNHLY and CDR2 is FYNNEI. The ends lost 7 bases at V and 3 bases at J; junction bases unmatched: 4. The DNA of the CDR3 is TGTGCCAGCAATCTAGCGGGAGGGCTCTACGAGCAGTACTTC. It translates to CASNLAGGLYEQYF.

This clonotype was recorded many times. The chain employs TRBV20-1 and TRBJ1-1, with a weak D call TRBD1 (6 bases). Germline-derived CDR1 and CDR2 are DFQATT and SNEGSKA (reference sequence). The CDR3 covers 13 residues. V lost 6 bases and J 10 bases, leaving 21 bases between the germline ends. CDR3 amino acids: CSAGTFGPLGAFF. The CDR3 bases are TGCAGTGCCGGGACATTCGGACCCTTAGGAGCTTTCTTT.

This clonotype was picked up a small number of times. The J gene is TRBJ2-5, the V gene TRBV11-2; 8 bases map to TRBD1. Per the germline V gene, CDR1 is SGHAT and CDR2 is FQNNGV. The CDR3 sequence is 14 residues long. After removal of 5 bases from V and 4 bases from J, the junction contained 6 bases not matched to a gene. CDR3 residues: CASSTKTGVETQYF. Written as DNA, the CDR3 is TGTGCCAGCAGCACCAAGACAGGGGTAGAGACCCAGTACTTC.

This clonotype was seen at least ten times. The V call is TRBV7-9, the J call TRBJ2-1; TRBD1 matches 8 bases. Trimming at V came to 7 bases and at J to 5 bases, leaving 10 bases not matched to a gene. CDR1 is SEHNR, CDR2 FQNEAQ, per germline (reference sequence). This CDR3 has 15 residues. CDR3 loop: CASTPPDRDHNEQFF. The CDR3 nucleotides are TGTGCCAGCACCCCACCGGACAGGGACCACAATGAGCAGTTCTTC. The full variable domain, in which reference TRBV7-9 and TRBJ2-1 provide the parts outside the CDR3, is DTGVSQNPRHKITKRGQNVTFRCDPISEHNRLYWYRQTLGQGPEFLTYFQNEAQLEKSRLLSDRFSAERPKGSFSTLEIQRTEQGDSAMYLCASTPPDRDHNEQFFGPGTRLTVL.

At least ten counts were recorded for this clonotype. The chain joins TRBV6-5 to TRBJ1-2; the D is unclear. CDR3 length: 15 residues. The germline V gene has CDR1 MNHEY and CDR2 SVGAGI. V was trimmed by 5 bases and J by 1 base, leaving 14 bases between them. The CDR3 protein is CASSTRETLNYGYTF. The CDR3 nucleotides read TGTGCCAGCAGTACTAGAGAAACCCTTAACTATGGCTACACCTTC.

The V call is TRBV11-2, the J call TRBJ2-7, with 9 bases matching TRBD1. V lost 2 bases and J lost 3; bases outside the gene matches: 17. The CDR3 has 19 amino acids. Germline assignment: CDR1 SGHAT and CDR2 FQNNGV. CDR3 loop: CASSLSWDRVPTTYYEQYF. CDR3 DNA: TGTGCCAGCAGCTTAAGCTGGGACAGGGTCCCTACGACCTACTACGAGCAGTACTTC.

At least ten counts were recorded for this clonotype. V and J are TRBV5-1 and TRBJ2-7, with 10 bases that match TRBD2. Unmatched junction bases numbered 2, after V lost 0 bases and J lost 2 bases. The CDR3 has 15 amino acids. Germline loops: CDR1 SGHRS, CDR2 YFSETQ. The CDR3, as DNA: TGCGCCAGCAGCTTGGGAAGCGGGAGGGCCTACGAGCAGTACTTC. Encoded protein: CASSLGSGRAYEQYF. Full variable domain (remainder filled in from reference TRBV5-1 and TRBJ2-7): KAGVTQTPRYLIKTRGQQVTLSCSPISGHRSVSWYQQTPGQGLQFLFEYFSETQRNKGNFPGRFSGRQFSNSRSEMNVSTLELGDSALYLCASSLGSGRAYEQYFGPGTRLTVT.

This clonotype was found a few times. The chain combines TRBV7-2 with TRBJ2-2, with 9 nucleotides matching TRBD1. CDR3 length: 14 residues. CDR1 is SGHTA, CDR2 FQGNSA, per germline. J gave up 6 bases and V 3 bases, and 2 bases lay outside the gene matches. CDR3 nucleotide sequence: TGTGCCAGCAGCTTTGACAGGGGGTCCGGGGAGCTGTTTTTT. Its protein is CASSFDRGSGELFF.

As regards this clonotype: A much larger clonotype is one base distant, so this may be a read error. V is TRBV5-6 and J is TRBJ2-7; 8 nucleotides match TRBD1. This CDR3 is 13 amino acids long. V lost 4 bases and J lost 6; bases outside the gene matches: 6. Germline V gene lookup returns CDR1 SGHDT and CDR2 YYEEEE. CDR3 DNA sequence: TGTGCCAGCAGCGTGACAGGGGTAGGCGAGCAGTACTTC. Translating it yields CASSVTGVGEQYF.

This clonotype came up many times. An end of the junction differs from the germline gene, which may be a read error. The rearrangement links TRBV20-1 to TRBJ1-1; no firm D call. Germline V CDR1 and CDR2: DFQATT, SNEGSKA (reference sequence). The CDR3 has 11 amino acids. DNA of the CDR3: TGCAGTGCCCAGAGGAACGCTGAAGCTTTCTTT. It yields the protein CSAQRNAEAFF.

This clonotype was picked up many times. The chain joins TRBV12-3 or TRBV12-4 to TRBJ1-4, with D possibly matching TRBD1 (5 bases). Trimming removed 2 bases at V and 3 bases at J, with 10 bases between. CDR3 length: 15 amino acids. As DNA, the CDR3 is TGTGCCAGCAGTTTAATGGGGGAGGCTAATGAAAAACTGTTTTTT. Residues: CASSLMGEANEKLFF.

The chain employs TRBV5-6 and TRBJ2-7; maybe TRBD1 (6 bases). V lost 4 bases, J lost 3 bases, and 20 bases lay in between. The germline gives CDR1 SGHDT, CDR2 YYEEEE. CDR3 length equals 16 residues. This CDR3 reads CASSPGVRGEDYEQYF. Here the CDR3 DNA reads TGTGCCAGCAGCCCGGGCGTCAGGGGCGAGGACTACGAGCAGTACTTC.

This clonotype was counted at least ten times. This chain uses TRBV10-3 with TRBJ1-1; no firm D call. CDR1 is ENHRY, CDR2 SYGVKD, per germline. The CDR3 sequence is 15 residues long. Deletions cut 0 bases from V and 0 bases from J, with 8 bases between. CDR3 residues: CAISESAPMNTEAFF. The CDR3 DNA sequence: TGTGCCATCAGTGAGTCGGCACCCATGAACACTGAAGCTTTCTTT.